This is a list of T cell receptor beta chains from one sample in a study of blood T cells in healthy people across ages. TCRdb re-derived calls from the 5' RACE reads in MiXCR, one entry per CDR3 protein. The data show around 1,100,000 distinct CDR3 sequences, with around two fifths seen just once and approximately 14% held by the top ten. What was sequenced was blood. The receptors stem from a young man in good health. The CDR3 runs from the conserved cysteine through the conserved F or W. D genes are given only for firm matches. Clone size appears in some rows only: once, few, many, or a class for an expanded clone.

TRBV5-1	TRBD1	TRBJ2-1	few	CASQKDRGQWNEQFF	TGCGCCAGCCAAAAAGACAGGGGCCAGTGGAATGAGCAGTTCTTC
TRBV28	-	TRBJ2-7	-	CASSLLPGDYEQYF	TGTGCCAGCAGTCTACTACCCGGGGACTACGAGCAGTACTTC
TRBV5-8	-	TRBJ1-5	-	CASSPARLGNQPQHF	TGTGCCAGCAGTCCAGCACGCCTCGGCAATCAGCCCCAGCATTTT
TRBV7-2	TRBD1	TRBJ2-1	-	CASERTGAHEQFF	TGTGCCAGCGAAAGAACAGGGGCCCATGAGCAGTTCTTC
TRBV7-2	-	TRBJ2-3	-	CASSLPSRGFSTDTQYF	TGTGCCAGCAGCTTACCGTCACGGGGCTTTAGCACAGATACGCAGTATTTT
TRBV6-5	-	TRBJ1-2	-	CASAAQNYGYTF	TGTGCCAGCGCTGCCCAAAACTATGGCTACACCTTC
TRBV5-1	-	TRBJ2-7	-	CASSFTGSAYNEQYF	TGCGCCAGCAGCTTCACAGGGAGCGCCTACAATGAGCAGTACTTC
TRBV19	-	TRBJ2-3	-	CTSSRLQDTQYF	TGTACCAGTAGTCGTCTACAGGATACGCAGTATTTT
TRBV7-2	-	TRBJ1-6	few	CASSALYSPLHF	TGTGCCAGCAGCGCCTTATATTCACCCCTCCACTTT
TRBV30	-	TRBJ2-7	-	CAWRKRGDVGYEQYF	TGTGCCTGGAGAAAACGTGGAGACGTAGGCTACGAGCAGTACTTC
TRBV7-2	TRBD1	TRBJ1-4	few	CASSLDRVGNEKLFF	TGTGCCAGCAGCCTCGACAGGGTTGGTAATGAAAAACTGTTTTTT
TRBV7-8	-	TRBJ1-3	few	CASSLSPGPSGNTIYF	TGTGCCAGCAGCTTAAGTCCAGGACCCTCTGGAAACACCATATATTTT
TRBV20-1	TRBD1	TRBJ1-6	-	CSALRGSNSPLHF	TGCAGTGCCCTCAGGGGGAGTAATTCACCCCTCCACTTT
TRBV4-2	TRBD1	TRBJ2-5	-	CASSQGQGGETQYF	TGTGCCAGCAGCCAGGGACAGGGCGGGGAGACCCAGTACTTC
TRBV27	TRBD2	TRBJ2-7	few	CALAGGFQYF	TGTGCCCTAGCGGGGGGATTTCAGTACTTC
TRBV3-1	-	TRBJ2-7	-	CASPSLRHSRFSYEQYF	TGTGCCAGCCCCTCCCTGAGACATTCTCGCTTTTCCTACGAGCAGTACTTC
TRBV6-5	-	TRBJ1-4	-	CASRRDTENEKLFF	TGTGCCAGCAGACGGGACACAGAGAATGAAAAACTGTTTTTT
TRBV4-3	-	TRBJ2-2	-	CASSQEGLRENTGELFF	TGCGCCAGCAGCCAAGAAGGGTTGAGGGAGAACACCGGGGAGCTGTTTTTT
TRBV7-2	TRBD1	TRBJ1-2	-	CASSPKGQGACGYTF	TGTGCCAGCAGCCCAAAGGGACAGGGGGCTTGTGGCTACACCTTC
TRBV12-3/TRBV12-4	-	TRBJ1-1	-	CASSEAGGTEAFF	TGTGCCAGCAGTGAGGCGGGGGGAACTGAAGCTTTCTTT
TRBV6-5	-	TRBJ1-1	few	CASTDNTEAFF	TGTGCCAGCACCGACAACACTGAAGCTTTCTTT
TRBV29-1	TRBD1	TRBJ2-3	few	CSGRQGLGDTQYF	TGCAGCGGAAGACAGGGGCTCGGGGATACGCAGTATTTT
TRBV25-1	-	TRBJ2-5	few	CASSEWGNLETQYF	TGTGCCAGCAGTGAATGGGGCAATCTGGAGACCCAGTACTTC
TRBV7-2	-	TRBJ2-7	-	CASGKYGTESYEQYF	TGTGCCAGCGGTAAATATGGGACGGAATCCTACGAGCAGTACTTC
TRBV18	-	TRBJ1-5	-	CASSPVEGFNQPQHF	TGTGCCAGCTCACCAGTAGAGGGGTTCAATCAGCCCCAGCATTTT